Listed below are T cell receptor beta chains from one sample, sequenced in a study of shared clonotypes between healthy human individuals. Method: immunoSEQ multiplex PCR; TCRdb's copy keeps in-frame clones and lacks some. The sample holds roughly 1.4 million clones, 98% seen once. Sample: naive CD4+ T cells sorted from blood. These receptors were taken from a man aged 25 to 45 in good health. Both conserved end residues are part of each CDR3. D genes are given only for firm matches. Rows give clone size only sometimes, using once, few, many, or a class for an expanded clone.

clone size	D gene	V gene	J gene	CDR3 protein	CDR3 DNA
NA	TRBD1	TRBV5-4	TRBJ2-2	CASSKQGPGELFF	TGTGCCAGCAGCAAACAGGGGCCCGGGGAGCTGTTTTTT
NA	NA	TRBV27	TRBJ2-2	CASGQTKWAGELFF	TGTGCCAGCGGTCAAACCAAATGGGCCGGGGAGCTGTTTTTT
NA	TRBD2	TRBV2	TRBJ2-1	CASSSGTGGYNEQFF	TGTGCCAGCAGCTCAGGGACGGGAGGATACAATGAGCAGTTCTTC
once	TRBD1	TRBV7-2	TRBJ2-2	CASSNRQGRTGELFF	TGTGCCAGCAGTAATCGACAGGGGAGAACCGGGGAGCTGTTTTTT
NA	NA	TRBV9	TRBJ1-2	CASSAGQYGYTF	TGTGCCAGCAGCGCAGGACAGTATGGCTACACCTTC
NA	TRBD1	TRBV7-2	TRBJ2-4	CASSATGGWGNIQYF	TGTGCCAGCAGCGCCACAGGGGGCTGGGGAAACATTCAGTACTTC
NA	TRBD2	TRBV6-5	TRBJ2-6	CASSYWRGAGANVLTF	TGTGCCAGCAGTTACTGGCGGGGGGCTGGGGCCAACGTCCTGACTTTC
NA	NA	TRBV5-1	TRBJ1-4	CASSLARGGNEKLFF	TGCGCCAGCAGCTTGGCCAGGGGTGGGAATGAAAAACTGTTTTTT
NA	NA	TRBV10-3	TRBJ2-1	CALRPGVSNEQFF	TGTGCCCTCCGGCCCGGGGTAAGCAATGAGCAGTTCTTC
NA	NA	TRBV5-6	TRBJ2-6	CASSLGSGANVLTF	TGTGCCAGCAGCTTGGGCTCTGGGGCCAACGTCCTGACTTTC
NA	NA	TRBV9	TRBJ2-7	CASSVGRSSYEQYF	TGTGCCAGCAGCGTAGGCAGGAGCTCCTACGAGCAGTACTTC
NA	NA	TRBV18	TRBJ2-7	CASSPKTGNYEQYF	TGTGCCAGCTCACCAAAAACAGGGAACTACGAGCAGTACTTC
NA	NA	TRBV30	TRBJ2-1	CAWVPASAYNEQFF	TGTGCCTGGGTTCCCGCTAGCGCATACAATGAGCAGTTCTTC
NA	NA	TRBV11-3	TRBJ2-3	CASSQGPPATTDTQYF	TGTGCCAGCAGCCAAGGGCCCCCTGCAACCACAGATACGCAGTATTTT
NA	TRBD1	TRBV11-2	TRBJ2-5	CASSSNTGVQETQYF	TGTGCCAGCAGCTCCAACACAGGGGTCCAAGAGACCCAGTACTTC
NA	NA	TRBV7-8	TRBJ2-3	CASSFGDTQYF	TGTGCCAGCAGCTTCGGAGATACGCAGTATTTT
NA	TRBD2	TRBV27	TRBJ2-7	CASSLGLAGGEEYF	TGTGCCAGCAGTTTGGGTCTAGCGGGAGGGGAAGAGTACTTC
NA	TRBD2	TRBV5-4	TRBJ2-2	CASSLAGTSGPPGSTGELFF	TGTGCCAGCAGCTTGGCCGGGACTAGCGGCCCCCCCGGTTCTACCGGGGAGCTGTTTTTT
NA	NA	TRBV5-5	TRBJ2-7	CASSSTITYEQYF	TGTGCCAGCAGCTCTACAATAACCTACGAGCAGTACTTC
NA	NA	TRBV28	TRBJ2-3	CASKGYLTDTQYF	TGTGCCAGCAAAGGTTACCTCACAGATACGCAGTATTTT
NA	NA	TRBV7-8	TRBJ2-3	CASSLLQTSTDTQYF	TGTGCCAGCAGCTTACTACAGACTAGCACAGATACGCAGTATTTT
NA	NA	TRBV28	TRBJ1-3	CASSSPPRSRNRNTIYF	TGTGCCAGCAGTTCCCCACCTCGGAGCCGAAATAGAAACACCATATATTTT
NA	TRBD2	TRBV5-1	TRBJ2-2	CASSHLLAGGPPGELFF	TGCGCCAGCAGCCACCTACTAGCGGGAGGGCCCCCCGGGGAGCTGTTTTTT
NA	NA	TRBV7-9	TRBJ2-1	CASSSLLKGQFF	TGTGCCAGCAGCTCCCTCTTGAAGGGGCAGTTCTTC
NA	NA	TRBV29-1	TRBJ2-2	CSVGVGGSGELFF	TGCAGCGTTGGAGTAGGGGGGTCCGGGGAGCTGTTTTTT
NA	NA	TRBV6-1	TRBJ2-5	CASSEGLGGQETQYF	TGTGCCAGCAGTGAAGGGTTGGGGGGACAAGAGACCCAGTACTTC
NA	TRBD1	TRBV29-1	TRBJ2-1	CSVGDRGRSQFF	TGCAGCGTTGGGGACAGGGGGCGCTCTCAGTTCTTC
NA	NA	TRBV27	TRBJ2-7	CASSLLPGPYEQYF	TGTGCCAGCAGTTTATTACCGGGGCCCTACGAGCAGTACTTC
NA	NA	TRBV19	TRBJ2-1	CASSISVSSYNEQFF	TGTGCCAGTAGTATTTCGGTGAGCTCCTACAATGAGCAGTTCTTC
NA	NA	TRBV9	TRBJ2-1	CASSVAGPLDGEQFF	TGTGCCAGCAGCGTAGCGGGACCGTTGGATGGTGAGCAGTTCTTC
once	TRBD1	TRBV29-1	TRBJ1-5	CSVRTGSDQPQHF	TGCAGCGTTAGGACAGGGTCCGATCAGCCCCAGCATTTT
NA	NA	TRBV28	TRBJ2-3	CASSLATITDTQYF	TGTGCCAGCAGTTTAGCGACTATCACAGATACGCAGTATTTT
NA	NA	TRBV5-1	TRBJ2-3	CASSPNYPTDTQYF	TGCGCCAGCAGCCCCAACTACCCCACAGATACGCAGTATTTT
NA	NA	TRBV14	TRBJ1-1	CASSQLWDTEAFF	TGTGCCAGCAGCCAACTCTGGGACACTGAAGCTTTCTTT
NA	NA	TRBV5-1	TRBJ1-3	CANPFFRTSSGNTIYF	TGCGCCAACCCTTTCTTTAGGACAAGCTCTGGAAACACCATATATTTT
NA	NA	TRBV18	TRBJ1-6	CASSPLQGNSPLHF	TGTGCCAGCTCACCCTTACAGGGTAATTCACCCCTCCACTTT
NA	TRBD2	TRBV6-1	TRBJ2-7	CASRGQTSSFEQYF	TGTGCCAGCAGAGGCCAGACTAGCTCTTTCGAGCAGTACTTC
NA	NA	TRBV5-1	TRBJ2-1	CASSLGKVSNEQFF	TGCGCCAGCAGCTTGGGCAAGGTCTCCAATGAGCAGTTCTTC
NA	TRBD1	TRBV28	TRBJ1-3	CASTDDRAINTIYF	TGTGCCAGCACCGACGACAGGGCCATAAACACCATATATTTT
NA	NA	TRBV7-2	TRBJ2-1	CASSPVLRAGYNEQFF	TGTGCCAGCAGCCCCGTTCTGAGAGCTGGCTACAATGAGCAGTTCTTC
NA	TRBD1	TRBV28	TRBJ2-2	CASSFGTGNTGELFF	TGTGCCAGCAGTTTTGGGACAGGGAACACCGGGGAGCTGTTTTTT
NA	TRBD2	TRBV6-5	TRBJ2-3	CASSFTSGSTDTQYF	TGTGCCAGCAGTTTCACTAGCGGCAGCACAGATACGCAGTATTTT